Presented here are 27 T cell receptor beta chains from one specimen sequenced in a study of T cell responses to AZD1222 COVID-19 vaccine. Some clones are missing from TCRdb's copy, which holds only in-frame ones; the method was immunoSEQ multiplex PCR. The sample shows roughly 97,000 clones, 80% to 90% of them seen only once. The sequences come from peripheral blood, collected on day 0 of AZD1222 vaccination. The receptor set was obtained from an adult in good health.

This clone was detected only once. The rearrangement joins TRBV28 to TRBJ2-2; D possibly corresponds to TRBD2 (6 bases). Germline V gene data show CDR1 as MDHEN and CDR2 as SYDVKM. The V end was cut by 2 bases, the J end by 3 bases, with 16 bases between. The CDR3 is made up of 17 amino acids. DNA of the CDR3: TGTGCCAGCAGTTTAGGAGGGACTTCGGGACACACCGGGGAGCTGTTTTTT. Amino acid sequence: CASSLGGTSGHTGELFF.

This clone was seen once. The chain has TRBV7-8 and TRBJ2-7; 14 nucleotides align to TRBD2. Germline lookup yields CDR1 SGHVS and CDR2 FQNEAQ. The CDR3 totals 15 residues. V dropped 5 bases and J dropped 4; count of bases not matched to a gene: 4. CDR3 amino acids: CASSRGLAGAYEQYF. In nucleotides, the CDR3 is TGTGCCAGCAGCCGGGGACTAGCGGGAGCGTACGAGCAGTACTTC.

This clone has only a few counts. V is TRBV6-8 and J is TRBJ2-7; D may be TRBD1 or TRBD2 (5 bases each). CDR3 size: 13 residues. The V gene lost 7 bases and the J gene lost 3 bases, with 13 bases spanning the gap. Germline assignment: CDR1 MNHGY and CDR2 SAAAGT. CDR3 coding DNA: TGTGCCAGCAAACGGGACGGTGGCTACGAGCAGTACTTC. It codes for CASKRDGGYEQYF.

The chain links TRBV5-1 to TRBJ1-2, with D tentatively TRBD1 (5 bases). This CDR3 is 13 amino acids long. Trimming pared 1 base from V and 4 bases from J, leaving 8 bases between. Germline V gives CDR1 SGHRS, CDR2 YFSETQ. The CDR3 protein is CASSLSGPYGYTF. CDR3 nucleotide sequence: TGCGCCAGCAGCTTGTCGGGACCCTATGGCTACACCTTC.

The chain links TRBV10-3 to TRBJ2-1; tentative D call: TRBD2 (5 bases). Trimming stripped 2 bases from V and 7 bases from J, with 9 bases between. Per the germline V gene, CDR1 is ENHRY and CDR2 is SYGVKD. This CDR3 region has 13 residues. The CDR3 nucleotides read TGTGCCATCAGTGAGAAGGGAGCTAATGAGCAGTTCTTC. It yields the protein CAISEKGANEQFF.

The chain is built from TRBV6-2 or TRBV6-3 and TRBJ2-6; D unclear. V gave up 2 bases and J gave up 4 bases, with 6 bases separating them. This CDR3 is built from 14 residues. The germline V gene encodes CDR1 MNHEY and CDR2 SVGEGT. The CDR3 bases are TGTGCCAGCAGTTACCTGTCGGGGGCCAACGTCCTGACTTTC. As protein: CASSYLSGANVLTF.

The V call is TRBV6-2 or TRBV6-3, the J call TRBJ2-4; D remains ambiguous. The CDR3 consists of 14 residues. The V gene's germline CDR1 is MNHEY and CDR2 SVGEGT. The V end lost 5 bases, the J end lost 4 bases, and 12 bases lay between the germline ends. Written as DNA, the CDR3 is TGTGCCAGCAGTCCCGTTCAGGCTAAAAACATTCAGTACTTC. This sequence encodes CASSPVQAKNIQYF.

The chain has TRBV11-2 and TRBJ2-1; 12 bases line up with TRBD2. CDR1 is SGHAT, CDR2 FQNNGV, per germline. This CDR3 contains 18 residues. The ends lost 6 bases at V and 0 bases at J; junction bases unmatched: 9. CDR3 in amino acids: CASRGRALAGGSYNEQFF. The DNA of the CDR3 is TGTGCCAGCAGGGGTAGAGCACTAGCGGGGGGCTCCTACAATGAGCAGTTCTTC.

V usage is TRBV2 and J usage is TRBJ2-3, with unresolved D. Trimming removed 3 bases at V and 7 bases at J, with 8 bases between. CDR3 size: 12 residues. Germline V gene sequence: CDR1 SNHLY, CDR2 FYNNEI. CDR3 in DNA: TGTGCCAGCAGTGATCGGACGTATACGCAGTATTTT. The encoded protein is CASSDRTYTQYF.

V is TRBV6-2 or TRBV6-3 and J is TRBJ1-4; unclear D gene. The CDR3 sequence is 14 residues long. The germline CDR1 and CDR2 sequences are MNHEY and SVGEGT. Trimming left V 2 bases short and J 6 bases short, with 10 bases between. The DNA of the CDR3 is TGTGCCAGCAGTTACGGGCGGCGGGATGAAAAACTGTTTTTT. Protein sequence: CASSYGRRDEKLFF.

V usage is TRBV28 and J usage is TRBJ1-5, with D uncertain. Germline-derived CDR1 and CDR2 are MDHEN and SYDVKM. The length of the CDR3 is 13 residues. Trimming pared 1 base from V and 9 bases from J, leaving 10 bases between. CDR3 protein: CASSLSPGRPQHF. The CDR3 DNA is TGTGCCAGCAGTTTATCGCCCGGACGGCCCCAGCATTTT.

The V and J genes are TRBV7-6 and TRBJ1-1; 7 bases align to TRBD1. CDR1 SGHVS and CDR2 FNYEAQ come from the germline V gene. J gave up 0 bases and V 5 bases, and 3 bases lay outside the gene matches. This CDR3 is 14 amino acids long. The CDR3 sequence is CASSPGTVNTEAFF. The CDR3 DNA sequence: TGTGCCAGCAGCCCCGGGACAGTGAACACTGAAGCTTTCTTT.

The chain carries TRBV27 and TRBJ2-7, with D perhaps matching TRBD2 (6 bases). V was pared by 6 bases and J by 7 bases, with 13 bases between. Per germline, CDR1 MNHEY and CDR2 SMNVEV (reference sequence). There are 12 residues in the CDR3. The CDR3 DNA reads as TGTGCCAGCAGGGAGGGGCTGGGGGAGCAGTACTTC. It encodes CASREGLGEQYF.

The rearrangement joins TRBV7-3 to TRBJ2-7; 7 positions match TRBD2. This CDR3 comprises 14 residues. The J segment lost 5 bases and the V segment lost 5 bases, leaving 9 bases of the junction unmatched. Germline loops: CDR1 SGHTA, CDR2 FQGTGA. The CDR3 sequence: CASSRTGTTDEQYF. The CDR3 DNA reads as TGTGCCAGCAGCCGGACCGGGACTACCGACGAGCAGTACTTC.

The CDR3: CASSQDGRNSPLHF. Here the CDR3 DNA reads TGCGCCAGCAGCCAAGACGGTAGGAATTCACCCCTCCACTTT. V usage is TRBV4-3 and J usage is TRBJ1-6; D is ambiguous. Germline loops: CDR1 LGHNA, CDR2 YSLEER. The V and J ends lost 0 bases and 7 bases respectively, with 7 bases between them. The CDR3 has 14 residues.

This sequence joins TRBV11-2 and TRBJ2-3; D gene ambiguous. Germline lookup yields CDR1 SGHAT and CDR2 FQNNGV. Trimming took 7 bases from V and 1 from J, leaving 12 bases between them. CDR3 length: 14 residues. The CDR3 loop reads CASISGSGTDTQYF. The CDR3 nucleotides are TGTGCCAGCATATCGGGCTCGGGCACAGATACGCAGTATTTT.

DNA of the CDR3: TGTGCCAGCAGTTACGGAGGCCGGGGTGGATTGTACGAGCAGTACTTC. Translated, it gives CASSYGGRGGLYEQYF. The chain is built from TRBV6-5 and TRBJ2-7; tentatively, D is TRBD2 (5 bases). Germline V gene data show CDR1 as MNHEY and CDR2 as SVGAGI. V shed 2 bases and J shed 4 bases, with 18 bases lying between them. The CDR3 runs 16 residues.

This chain uses TRBV5-6 with TRBJ1-1; D is possibly TRBD1 (5 bases). V was trimmed by 4 bases and J by 1 base, leaving 14 bases between them. The CDR3 sequence is 15 residues long. In germline, CDR1 is SGHDT, CDR2 YYEEEE. CDR3 protein: CASSRGLTGNTEAFF. The CDR3 nucleotides read TGTGCCAGCAGCCGAGGACTTACAGGGAACACTGAAGCTTTCTTT.

V usage is TRBV19 and J usage is TRBJ1-1, with D possibly matching TRBD1 (6 bases). The germline gives CDR1 LNHDA, CDR2 SQIVND (reference sequence). The CDR3 has 14 residues. V lost 9 bases, J lost 3 bases, and 17 bases lay in between. The CDR3 DNA reads TGTGCCAGCAGAACCCGGACAGCCTACACTGAAGCTTTCTTT. Its protein is CASRTRTAYTEAFF. The variable domain in full, with the rest retrieved from reference TRBV19 and TRBJ1-1, is DGGITQSPKYLFRKEGQNVTLSCEQNLNHDAMYWYRQDPGQGLRLIYYSQIVNDFQKGDIAEGYSVSREKKESFPLTVTSAQKNPTAFYLCASRTRTAYTEAFFGQGTRLTVV.

V and J are TRBV14 and TRBJ1-1, with a tentative D call TRBD1 (5 bases). This CDR3 is 14 amino acids long. CDR1 and CDR2 (germline): SGHDN, FVKESK. Trimming took 2 bases from V and 4 from J, leaving 11 bases between them. CDR3 sequence (DNA): TGTGCCAGCAGCCAATCCCGGGGCGGCACTGAAGCTTTCTTT. This translates into CASSQSRGGTEAFF.

The J gene is TRBJ2-7, the V gene TRBV28; no clear D. CDR1 MDHEN and CDR2 SYDVKM come from the germline V gene. V was clipped by 3 bases and J by 0 bases, with 12 bases between them. CDR3 length: 15 amino acids. The CDR3 here is CASSFAGPGSYEQYF. The CDR3 nucleotides read TGTGCCAGCAGTTTCGCAGGCCCGGGCTCCTACGAGCAGTACTTC.

CDR3 DNA: TGTGCCAGCACTGGCGGGACGGGTCAGCCCCAGCATTTT. Its translation is CASTGGTGQPQHF. The rearrangement joins TRBV3-1 (or the pseudogene TRBV3-2) to TRBJ1-5; D is possibly TRBD1 (5 bases). Germline-derived CDR1 and CDR2 are LGHDT and YNNKEL (reference sequence). V was clipped by 7 bases and J by 6 bases, with 13 bases between them. The CDR3 extends over 13 amino acids.

This sequence joins TRBV20-1 and TRBJ2-5; D is undetermined. Germline assignment: CDR1 DFQATT and CDR2 SNEGSKA (reference sequence). The CDR3 covers 11 residues. V was clipped by 0 bases and J by 4 bases, with 3 bases between them. CDR3: CSARDLETQYF. In DNA form, the CDR3 reads TGCAGTGCTAGAGATTTAGAGACCCAGTACTTC.

V and J are TRBV19 and TRBJ1-5; D remains unclear. CDR1 and CDR2 (germline): LNHDA, SQIVND (reference sequence). This CDR3 spans 14 amino acids. V shed 3 bases and J shed 6 bases, with 12 bases lying between them. The DNA of the CDR3 is TGTGCCAGTAGTATGCCCGACGGGCGTCAGCCCCAGCATTTT. It codes for CASSMPDGRQPQHF. The full variable domain, completed using reference TRBV19 and TRBJ1-5, is DGGITQSPKYLFRKEGQNVTLSCEQNLNHDAMYWYRQDPGQGLRLIYYSQIVNDFQKGDIAEGYSVSREKKESFPLTVTSAQKNPTAFYLCASSMPDGRQPQHFGDGTRLSIL.

For this clone: This sample includes further DNA sequences coding for the same CDR3. The V and J genes are TRBV5-1 and TRBJ1-3; D is ambiguous. V was trimmed by 0 bases and J by 3 bases, leaving 4 bases between them. This CDR3 is 13 amino acids long. Germline V lookup: CDR1 SGHRS, CDR2 YFSETQ. CDR3 DNA: TGCGCCAGCAGCTTGGACGGTGGAAACACCATATATTTT. Its translation: CASSLDGGNTIYF.

The chain links TRBV28 to TRBJ1-1; D is ambiguous. The germline V gene encodes CDR1 MDHEN and CDR2 SYDVKM. The CDR3 spans 14 residues. V shed 8 bases and J shed 0 bases, with 13 bases lying between them. The CDR3: CASVSPFLNTEAFF. The CDR3 bases are TGTGCCAGCGTAAGCCCCTTTTTGAACACTGAAGCTTTCTTT.

The V gene is TRBV19, the J gene TRBJ1-2; the match to TRBD1 covers 8 bases. Germline trimming cut 10 bases from V and 3 bases from J; bases unmatched to any gene: 13. CDR1 is LNHDA and CDR2 is SQIVND in the germline V gene (reference sequence). This CDR3 region has 15 residues. The CDR3 nucleotides are TGTGCCACCACACAATGGGCAGGGGGCCACTATGGCTACACCTTC. Its protein is CATTQWAGGHYGYTF.